This T cell receptor (beta chain) was sequenced for a study of regulatory T cells in long-lasting Graves disease. Study conclusions and caveats: Limited samples may have lowered accuracy. Compared with new cases, persistent Graves' patients showed reduced TCR diversity. TRBV28, TRBJ1-2 and TRBJ2-5 were favored in persistent disease.

To note about this clonotype: What it binds is not known.

The CDR3 extends over 16 amino acids. Germline V CDR1 and CDR2: SQVTM, ANQGSEA. The V segment lost 6 bases and the J segment 9 bases; nucleotides outside the gene matches: 14. Through Arm-PCR of CDR3 regions and iRepertoire HTBI primers, TCR beta libraries were built. MiXCR, applied by TCRdb to the multiplex PCR reads, yields one record per CDR3 protein. The repertoire holds roughly 400,000 distinct CDR3 sequences, with about 20% as singletons. Sample time point: persistent/refractory GD, antithyroid drugs over 5 years with positive TRAb. The authors made the TCR library using RNA they extracted from PBMCs.

The sample was peripheral blood mononuclear cells (PBMCs), taken when the disease was refractory, from a patient treated with antithyroid drugs. The chain has TRBV29-1 and TRBJ2-1; 13 bases align to TRBD2. The receptor was derived from a female donor with Graves disease. CDR3 bases: TGCAGCGTAACTAGCGGGAGGGCCGTCAAGTCAGTTGAGCAGTTCTTC. It encodes CSVTSGRAVKSVEQFF.